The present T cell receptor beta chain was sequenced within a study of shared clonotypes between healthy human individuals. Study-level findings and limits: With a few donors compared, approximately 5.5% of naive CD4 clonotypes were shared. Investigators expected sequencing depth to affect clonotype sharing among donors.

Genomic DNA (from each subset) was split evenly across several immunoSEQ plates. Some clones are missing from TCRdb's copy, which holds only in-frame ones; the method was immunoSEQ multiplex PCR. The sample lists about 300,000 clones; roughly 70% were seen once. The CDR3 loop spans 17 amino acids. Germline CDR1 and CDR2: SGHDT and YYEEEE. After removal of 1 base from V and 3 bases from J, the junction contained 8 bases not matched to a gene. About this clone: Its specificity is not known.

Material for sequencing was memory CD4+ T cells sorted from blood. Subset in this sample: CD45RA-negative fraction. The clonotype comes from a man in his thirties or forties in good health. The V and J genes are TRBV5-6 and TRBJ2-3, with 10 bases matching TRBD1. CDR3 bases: TGTGCCAGCAGCTTGTATGCCGGGACAGGGGAGACAGATACGCAGTATTTT. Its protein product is CASSLYAGTGETDTQYF.